The 7 T cell receptor beta chains given below trace back to one sample, sequenced in a study of human CD4 T cells and Enterobacteriaceae. Only in-frame clones appear in the TCRdb table, and some are missing; sequencing was by immunoSEQ multiplex PCR. The repertoire holds some 30,000 clones, with roughly four fifths as singletons. Sorting took every CD4+ cell except CD45RA+CCR7+CD95- naive cells, reaching over 95% purity. The sample consisted of memory CD4+ T cells from blood. The receptor set was obtained from a human donor in good health.

This chain joins TRBV4-2 and TRBJ2-2; 9 bases agree with TRBD1. There are 15 residues in the CDR3. Per the germline V gene, CDR1 is LGHNA and CDR2 is YNFKEQ. The V and J ends lost 5 bases and 7 bases, in that order; junction bases with no gene match: 8. The CDR3 DNA reads TGTGCCAGCAGCTTGTGGGACAGGGATTACGGGGAGCTGTTTTTT. Residues: CASSLWDRDYGELFF.

Points on this clone: Other nucleotide sequences from this sample produce the same CDR3. The rearrangement uses TRBV5-1 and TRBJ2-7; TRBD2 matches at 8 bases. V gave up 4 bases and J gave up 2 bases; unmatched junction bases: 5. The length of the CDR3 is 14 residues. Germline assignment: CDR1 SGHRS and CDR2 YFSETQ. This CDR3 reads CASSPSGSTYEQYF. In nucleotides, the CDR3 is TGCGCCAGCAGCCCCAGCGGGAGCACCTACGAGCAGTACTTC.

This clone was picked up a small number of times. The chain joins TRBV19 to TRBJ1-2, with D possibly TRBD1 on 5 matching bases. Germline CDR1 LNHDA, CDR2 SQIVND (reference sequence). V lost 5 bases to trimming and J lost 5 bases, with 12 bases between them. The CDR3 contains 13 residues. The CDR3 DNA follows: TGTGCCAGTAGTGTCCAGGGAAGATATGGCTACACCTTC. It encodes CASSVQGRYGYTF.

The rearrangement uses TRBV6-5 and TRBJ1-2; D might be TRBD1 (5 bases). V was cut by 7 bases and J by 4 bases, with 19 bases left in between. Germline CDR1 and CDR2: MNHEY and SVGAGI. The CDR3 consists of 15 residues. As DNA, the CDR3 is TGTGCCAGCACCGACCGCCGGGGGGTCGGCTATGGCTACACCTTC. Its translation is CASTDRRGVGYGYTF.

This chain connects TRBV4-1 to TRBJ2-4; TRBD2 might be the D (6 bases). The V gene lost 4 bases and the J gene lost 8 bases, with 24 bases spanning the gap. CDR1 is MGHRA, CDR2 YSYEKL, per germline. There are 17 residues in the CDR3. The DNA of the CDR3 is TGCGCCAGCAGCCTTCGTGGAGGGGCGGGATGGGTAGACATTCAGTACTTC. It is translated as CASSLRGGAGWVDIQYF.

CDR3 in amino acids: CASSGYAILTVHNYGYTF. The DNA for the CDR3 is TGTGCCAGCTCCGGCTACGCGATACTGACAGTGCACAACTATGGCTACACCTTC. The chain uses TRBV2 and TRBJ1-2; a possible D gene is TRBD1 (5 bases). Per germline, CDR1 SNHLY and CDR2 FYNNEI. The CDR3 is made up of 18 amino acids. The germline V and J ends were trimmed by 8 bases and 2 bases, with 27 bases remaining between them. The full variable domain, rest sourced from reference TRBV2 and TRBJ1-2, is EPEVTQTPSHQVTQMGQEVILRCVPISNHLYFYWYRQILGQKVEFLVSFYNNEISEKSEIFDDQFSVERPDGSNFTLKIRSTKLEDSAMYFCASSGYAILTVHNYGYTFGSGTRLTVV.

This clone was found a few times. The chain combines TRBV7-8 with TRBJ2-2; D gene uncertain. CDR1 is SGHVS and CDR2 is FQNEAQ in the germline V gene. The CDR3 has 16 residues. The V gene lost 4 bases and the J gene lost 7 bases, with 19 bases spanning the gap. CDR3 loop: CASSSNILTVFGELFF. CDR3 bases: TGTGCCAGCAGCTCAAACATCCTTACTGTCTTCGGGGAGCTGTTTTTT. Combining the CDR3 with reference TRBV7-8 and TRBJ2-2 gives the whole variable domain GAGVSQSPRYKVAKRGQDVALRCDPISGHVSLFWYQQALGQGPEFLTYFQNEAQLDKSGLPSDRFFAERPEGSVSTLKIQRTQQEDSAVYLCASSSNILTVFGELFFGEGSRLTVL.